This T cell receptor beta chain derives from a study of cytomegalovirus exposure and HLA in healthy donors. CDR1 and CDR2 (germline): SEHNR, FQNEAQ (reference sequence). Trimming stripped 4 bases from V and 8 bases from J, with 12 bases between. The CDR3 has 13 residues. Sequenced by immunoSEQ multiplex PCR; TCRdb stores in-frame clones only, minus some. The profile covers over 200,000 clones, with over 70% appearing a single time and more than 13% taken by the ten largest. The material sequenced was PBMCs. The source of this sequence is a woman between 25 and 40 years old in good health and CMV-seropositive. The chain has TRBV7-9 and TRBJ2-1; D uncertain. CDR3 sequence reads: CASSSFAPDEQFF. Here the CDR3 DNA reads TGTGCCAGCAGCTCCTTCGCACCTGATGAGCAGTTCTTC.